This T cell receptor beta chain was recorded in a study of beta chain features in type 1 diabetes. General study results and limits: Fewer insertions but more deletions were seen at VDJ junctions in type 1 diabetes patients. Naive, central memory and Treg TCRB repertoires seemed to resemble each other more closely in patients than they did in healthy donors. Type 1 diabetes patients had moderately but significantly shorter TCRB CDR3s in all four CD4+ subsets. Whether TCRB rearrangement is influenced by HLA type was left unresolved in this analysis.

This clone has just one count. Its antigen is currently unknown. cDNA synthesis used the whole RNA isolate, giving expressed TCRB sequences. The repertoire was sequenced with immunoSEQ multiplex PCR; TCRdb's copy has only in-frame clones and lacks some. The sample gives 240,000 or so clones, roughly 21% of which show up once; about 0.028% is in the top ten. With 4 bases clipped from V and 6 bases from J, the junction kept 8 bases outside the gene matches. The CDR3 has 15 residues. Germline V gene data show CDR1 as MGHRA and CDR2 as YSYEKL. This receptor was obtained from a woman aged 40 to 50 with type 1 diabetes. The sample taken for sequencing was naive CD4+ T cells from blood. This sequence joins TRBV4-1 and TRBJ1-1; TRBD1 agrees at 10 bases. The CDR3 DNA reads TGCGCCAGCAGCCTTTCAGGGACAGGGGCGGCTGAAGCTTTCTTT. It is translated as CASSLSGTGAAEAFF.